This T cell receptor beta chain was profiled in a study of blood T cell repertoires in COVID-19. The wider study: In each case, the material was cDNA or gDNA derived from T cells, B-cell-depleted T cells, or PBMCs.

Profiled with immunoSEQ multiplex PCR; TCRdb holds only in-frame clones, not every one. The sample lists 80,000 or so clones, less than 90% seen once, with 15% to 20% in the top ten. This CDR3 is built from 15 residues. V was trimmed by 6 bases and J by 4 bases, leaving 19 bases between them. Germline values: CDR1 MDHEN, CDR2 SYDVKM. The clonotype originates from a human donor in a cohort sampled during active COVID-19. The V and J genes are TRBV28 and TRBJ2-7; weak D call: TRBD1 (8 bases). The specimen sequenced was peripheral blood. The CDR3 region is CASRTSLQGGYEQYF. CDR3 nucleotides: TGTGCCAGCAGAACAAGTTTACAGGGGGGGTACGAGCAGTACTTC.